The clone carrying this T cell receptor beta chain has a handful of counts. What it binds is not known. The ends lost 6 bases at V and 6 bases at J; junction bases unmatched: 6. The CDR3 loop spans 13 amino acids. A single record per CDR3 protein comes from TCRdb applying MiXCR to the reads. The sample consists of about 190,000 distinct CDR3 sequences, about 28% of them appearing once. The data derive from a study of T cell repertoires in cytomegalovirus infection. Study-wide background: CMV infection plus the matching HLA type was flagged by public TCR beta signatures. Study-level findings and limits: In two of eight donors, the top clonotype was HLA-C-restricted CMV-specific. Accumulated public TCR beta family frequency recognized individuals carrying CMV together with the relevant HLA.

This clonotype was obtained from a human donor in good health (CMV status not recorded). Some clones in this sample may be carry-over from other donors' samples. The material sequenced was PBMCs. The rearrangement joins TRBV12-3 or TRBV12-4 to TRBJ1-1; 8 nucleotides line up with TRBD1. This CDR3 is CASRSRGPAEAFF. The CDR3 DNA sequence: TGTGCCAGCAGGTCCAGGGGGCCCGCTGAAGCTTTCTTT.